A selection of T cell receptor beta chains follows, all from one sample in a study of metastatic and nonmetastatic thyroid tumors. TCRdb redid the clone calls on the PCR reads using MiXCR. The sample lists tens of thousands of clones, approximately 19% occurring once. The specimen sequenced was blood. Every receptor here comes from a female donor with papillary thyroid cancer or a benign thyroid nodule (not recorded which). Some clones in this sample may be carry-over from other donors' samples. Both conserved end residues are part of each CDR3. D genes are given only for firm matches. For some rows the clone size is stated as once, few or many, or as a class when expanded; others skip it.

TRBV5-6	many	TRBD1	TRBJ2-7	TGTGCCAGCAGCTGGGACAGGTCGTACGAGCAGTACTTC	CASSWDRSYEQYF
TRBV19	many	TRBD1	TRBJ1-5	TGTGCCAGTAGGGTTACAGGGGGGAATCAGCCCCAGCATTTT	CASRVTGGNQPQHF
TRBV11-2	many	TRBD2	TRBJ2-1	TGTGCCAGCAGCCCCCAGACTAGCGGGGCGCACAATGAGCAGTTCTTC	CASSPQTSGAHNEQFF
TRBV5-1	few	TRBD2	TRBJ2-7	TGCGCCAGCAGCGGGGGGGTGACAGCGAGCTCCTACGAGCAGTACTTC	CASSGGVTASSYEQYF
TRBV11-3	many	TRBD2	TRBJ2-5	TGTGCCAGCAGCCCGGGGGGGGGGAAGACCCAGTACTTC	CASSPGGGKTQYF
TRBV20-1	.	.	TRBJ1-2	TGCAGTGCTAGCCGTGTGCGGACAAGTAACTATGGCTACACCTTC	CSASRVRTSNYGYTF
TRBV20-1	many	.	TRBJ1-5	TGCAGTGGCCAACAGGGTATGAATCAGCCCCAGCATTTT	CSGQQGMNQPQHF
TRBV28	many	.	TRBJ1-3	TGTGCCAGCAGACAAGGACAGAGAGGAAACACCATATATTTT	CASRQGQRGNTIYF
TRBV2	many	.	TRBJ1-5	TGTGCCAGCAGTGAACGGGTGGGGCCAGGCAATCAGCCCCAGCATTTT	CASSERVGPGNQPQHF
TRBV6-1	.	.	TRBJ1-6	TGTGCCAGCAGTGAATGGGATACCGGGACTGTCCACTTT	CASSEWDTGTVHF
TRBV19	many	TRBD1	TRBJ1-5	TGTGCCAGTAAGGGGACAGAGACCTATAGCAATCAGCCCCAGCATTTT	CASKGTETYSNQPQHF
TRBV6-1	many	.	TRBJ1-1	TGTGCCAGCAGTGCGACCATGAACACTGAAGCTTTCTTT	CASSATMNTEAFF
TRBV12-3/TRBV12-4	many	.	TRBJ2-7	TGTGCCAGCAGTTTAGAGAACGAGCAGTACTTC	CASSLENEQYF
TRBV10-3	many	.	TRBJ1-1	TGTGCCATCAGTGAGACAGGGAACACTGAAGCTTTCTTT	CAISETGNTEAFF
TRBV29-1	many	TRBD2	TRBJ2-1	TGCAGCGTTGGGGGGACTAGCGGGAGGAAGACCTACAATGAGCAGTTCTTC	CSVGGTSGRKTYNEQFF
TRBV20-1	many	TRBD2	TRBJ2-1	TGCAGTGCCTATAGCGGGAGGACGACTGACAATGAGCAGTTCTTC	CSAYSGRTTDNEQFF
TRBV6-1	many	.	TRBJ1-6	TGTGCCAGCAGTGCTTCGCGACACAACTATAATTCACCCCTCCACTTT	CASSASRHNYNSPLHF
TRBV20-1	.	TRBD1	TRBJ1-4	TGCAGTGCTAGAGGGACAGGGAGTCATGAAAAACTGTTTTTT	CSARGTGSHEKLFF
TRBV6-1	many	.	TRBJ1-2	TGTGCCAGCAGTTCGGACCCCAGGGACTATGGCTACACCTTC	CASSSDPRDYGYTF
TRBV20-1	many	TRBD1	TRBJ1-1	TGCAGTGCTAGCGGCCTGTCGACAGGGACTCACATGAACACTGAAGCTTTCTTT	CSASGLSTGTHMNTEAFF
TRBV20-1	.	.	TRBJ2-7	TGCAGTGCTAGGAGTTCTATCGGATCCTACGAGCAGTGCTTC	CSARSSIGSYEQCF
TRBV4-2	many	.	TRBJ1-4	TGTGCCAGCAGCCAAGCGGCCGGGACTAATGAAAAACTGTTTTTT	CASSQAAGTNEKLFF
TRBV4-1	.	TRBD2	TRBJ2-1	TGCGCCAGCAGCCAATCAGGAGCGGGAGGAGGAGCTGAGCAGTTCTTC	CASSQSGAGGGAEQFF
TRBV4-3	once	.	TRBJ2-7	TGCGCCAGCAGCCCTAACGTAGGGTCGCGGGCCTACGAGCAGTACTTC	CASSPNVGSRAYEQYF
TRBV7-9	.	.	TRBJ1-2	TGTGCCAGCAGCTTGGGGGGCGCCACTGGCTACACCTTC	CASSLGGATGYTF
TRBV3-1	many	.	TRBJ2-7	TGTGCCAGCAGCCAGACAGGGGAGGGCGAGCAGTACTTC	CASSQTGEGEQYF
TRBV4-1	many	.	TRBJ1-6	TGCGCCAGCAGCCCCACGACGGGACGGCCTTCCCCCCTCCACTTT	CASSPTTGRPSPLHF
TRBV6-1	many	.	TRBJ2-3	TGTGCCAGCAGTGAATCAGATACGCAGTATTTT	CASSESDTQYF
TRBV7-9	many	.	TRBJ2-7	TGTGCCAGCAGCTTGCCACTCTCTCACGAGCAGTACTTC	CASSLPLSHEQYF
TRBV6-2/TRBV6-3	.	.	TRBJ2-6	TGTGCCAGCAGCTCTTTTCCAGGCACCGACGGGTCCTCTGGGGCCAACGTCCTGACTTTC	CASSSFPGTDGSSGANVLTF
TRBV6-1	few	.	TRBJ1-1	TGTGCCAGCAGTCGACATACAGGGTTGGGCACTGAAGCTTTCTTT	CASSRHTGLGTEAFF
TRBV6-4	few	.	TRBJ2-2	TGTGCCATCAGTGACTCGGAGGCCGCCGGGGAGCTGTTTTTT	CAISDSEAAGELFF
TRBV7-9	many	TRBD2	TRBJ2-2	TGTGCCAGCAGCTTAGCGCTAGCGGGAGAGGAACTGTTTTTT	CASSLALAGEELFF
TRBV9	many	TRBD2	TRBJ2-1	TGTGCCAGCAGCGCGAGCGGGAGGGTCGATGAGCAGTTCTTC	CASSASGRVDEQFF
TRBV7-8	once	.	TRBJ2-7	TGTGCCAGCCGACGCGGCAGTACCTACGAACAGTACTTC	CASRRGSTYEQYF
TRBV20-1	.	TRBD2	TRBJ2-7	TGCAGTGCTTCGCTAGTGGGAGGGCCTACCTACGAGCAGTACTTC	CSASLVGGPTYEQYF
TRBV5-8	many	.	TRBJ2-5	TGTGCCAGCAGCCGGGACCGCCAAGAGACCCAGTACTTC	CASSRDRQETQYF
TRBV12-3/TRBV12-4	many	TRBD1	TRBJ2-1	TGTGCCAGCAGTTTACCAGGGGGCGCTTGGAATGAGCAGTTCTTC	CASSLPGGAWNEQFF
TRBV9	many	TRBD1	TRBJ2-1	TGTGCCAGCAGCGCCAGGGGGCTTGAGCAGTTCTTC	CASSARGLEQFF
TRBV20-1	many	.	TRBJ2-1	TGCAGTGCTAGGCCCTACAATGAGCAGTTCTTC	CSARPYNEQFF
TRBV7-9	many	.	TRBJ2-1	TGTGCCAGCAGCTTCCTAAACAATGAGCAGTTCTTC	CASSFLNNEQFF
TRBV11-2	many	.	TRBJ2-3	TGTGCCAGCAGCTTAGGCTCAGATACGCAGTATTTT	CASSLGSDTQYF